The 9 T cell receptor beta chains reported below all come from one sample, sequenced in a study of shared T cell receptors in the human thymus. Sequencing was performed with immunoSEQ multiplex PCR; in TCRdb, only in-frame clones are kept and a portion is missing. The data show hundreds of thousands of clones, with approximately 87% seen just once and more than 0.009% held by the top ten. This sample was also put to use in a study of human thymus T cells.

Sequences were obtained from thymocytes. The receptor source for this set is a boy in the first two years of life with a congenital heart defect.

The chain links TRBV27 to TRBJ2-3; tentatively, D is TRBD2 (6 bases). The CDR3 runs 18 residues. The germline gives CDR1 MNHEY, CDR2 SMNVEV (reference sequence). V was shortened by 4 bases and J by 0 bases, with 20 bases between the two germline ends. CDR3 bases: TGTGCCAGCAGTTCAAACCCCCCTTGCGGGATAAGCACAGATACGCAGTATTTT. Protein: CASSSNPPCGISTDTQYF.

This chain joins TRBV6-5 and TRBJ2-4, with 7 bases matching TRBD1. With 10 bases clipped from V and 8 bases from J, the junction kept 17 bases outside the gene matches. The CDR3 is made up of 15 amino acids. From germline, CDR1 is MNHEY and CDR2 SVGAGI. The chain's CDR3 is CATTPTRQGRDIQYF. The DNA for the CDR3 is TGTGCCACCACACCTACTAGACAGGGCAGGGACATTCAGTACTTC.

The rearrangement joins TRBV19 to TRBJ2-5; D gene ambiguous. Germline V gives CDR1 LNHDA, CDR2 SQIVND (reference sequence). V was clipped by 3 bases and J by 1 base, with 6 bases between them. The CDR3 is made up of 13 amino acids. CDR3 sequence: CASSMYSQETQYF. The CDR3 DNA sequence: TGTGCCAGTAGTATGTACAGCCAAGAGACCCAGTACTTC.

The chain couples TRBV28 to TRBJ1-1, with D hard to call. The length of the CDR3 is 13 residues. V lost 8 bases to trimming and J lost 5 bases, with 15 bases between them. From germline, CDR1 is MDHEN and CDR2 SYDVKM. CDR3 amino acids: CASEPNSGTEAFF. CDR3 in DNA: TGTGCCAGCGAACCCAACAGCGGAACTGAAGCTTTCTTT.

The CDR3 sequence: CASSQMTGESSYEQYF. In DNA form, the CDR3 reads TGTGCCAGCAGCCAAATGACAGGGGAGAGCTCCTACGAGCAGTACTTC. This sequence joins TRBV2 and TRBJ2-7; 8 positions agree with TRBD1. J gave up 0 bases and V 6 bases, and 10 bases lay outside the gene matches. The CDR3 is 16 amino acids. CDR1 is SNHLY and CDR2 is FYNNEI in the germline V gene.

The CDR3 DNA is TGTGCCAGTAGTCAAGCAGGCTTGGTTATGGCCCTCCACTTT. It encodes CASSQAGLVMALHF. The rearrangement uses TRBV19 and TRBJ1-6; D is unresolved. Trimming pared 5 bases from V and 14 bases from J, leaving 19 bases between. Looked up from germline, CDR1 is LNHDA and CDR2 is SQIVND (reference sequence). The CDR3 consists of 14 residues. Supplemented by reference TRBV19 and TRBJ1-6, the full variable domain reads DGGITQSPKYLFRKEGQNVTLSCEQNLNHDAMYWYRQDPGQGLRLIYYSQIVNDFQKGDIAEGYSVSREKKESFPLTVTSAQKNPTAFYLCASSQAGLVMALHFGNGTRLTVT.

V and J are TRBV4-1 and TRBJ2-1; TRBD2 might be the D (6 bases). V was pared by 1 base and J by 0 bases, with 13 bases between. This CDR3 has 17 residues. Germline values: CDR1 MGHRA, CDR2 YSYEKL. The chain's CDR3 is CASSQVGRGTSYNEQFF. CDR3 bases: TGCGCCAGCAGCCAAGTGGGACGGGGGACCTCCTACAATGAGCAGTTCTTC.

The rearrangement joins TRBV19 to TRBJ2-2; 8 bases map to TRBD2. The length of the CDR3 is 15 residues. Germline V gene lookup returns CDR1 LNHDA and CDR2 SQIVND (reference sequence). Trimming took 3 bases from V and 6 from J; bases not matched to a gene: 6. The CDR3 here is CASSISGGSAGELFF. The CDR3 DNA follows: TGTGCCAGTAGTATTTCGGGGGGGTCAGCCGGGGAGCTGTTTTTT.

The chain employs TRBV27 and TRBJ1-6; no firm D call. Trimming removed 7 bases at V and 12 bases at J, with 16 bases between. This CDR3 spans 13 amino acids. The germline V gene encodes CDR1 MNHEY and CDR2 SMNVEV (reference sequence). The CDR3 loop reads CASTPRGLLPLHF. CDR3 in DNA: TGTGCCAGCACCCCCCGAGGCCTTTTACCCCTCCACTTT.